This T cell receptor (beta chain) was observed in a study of T cells in Graves' hyperthyroidism and ophthalmopathy. Regions amplified from RNA transcripts were the TCR beta CDR3 regions. The HTBI primer set drove a first-round RT-PCR of the TCR CDR3. TCRdb reprocessed the multiplex PCR reads via MiXCR and lists one record per CDR3 protein. The sample yields about 400,000 distinct CDR3 sequences, 13% to 15% seen once. This clonotype was observed many times. Researchers barred patients who had uncontrolled infection, other autoimmune disease, pregnancy or lactation. Germline values: CDR1 SGHVS, CDR2 FQNEAQ. This CDR3 region has 14 residues. V was shortened by 4 bases and J by 4 bases, with 13 bases between the two germline ends.

This clonotype was obtained from a woman in her twenties or thirties with Graves' ophthalmopathy. The sequenced material came from blood. The chain uses TRBV7-8 and TRBJ1-1, with a possible D match to TRBD1 (5 bases). The DNA of the CDR3 is TGTGCCAGCAGCTCAGGGCGGGGGGGCACTGAAGCTTTCTTT. It yields the protein CASSSGRGGTEAFF.